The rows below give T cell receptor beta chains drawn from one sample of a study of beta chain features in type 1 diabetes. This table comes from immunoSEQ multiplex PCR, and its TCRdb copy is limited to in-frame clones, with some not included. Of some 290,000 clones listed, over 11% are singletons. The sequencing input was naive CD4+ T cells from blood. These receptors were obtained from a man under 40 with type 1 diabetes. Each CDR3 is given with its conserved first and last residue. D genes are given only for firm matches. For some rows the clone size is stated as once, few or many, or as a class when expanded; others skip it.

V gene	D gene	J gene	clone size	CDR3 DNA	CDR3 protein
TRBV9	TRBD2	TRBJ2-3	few	TGTGCCAGCAGCCTGGGACTAGCGGGAGTTTTAGATACGCAGTATTTT	CASSLGLAGVLDTQYF
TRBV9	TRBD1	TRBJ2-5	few	TGTGCCAGCAGCGCGGGACAGGGGCAAGAGACCCAGTACTTC	CASSAGQGQETQYF
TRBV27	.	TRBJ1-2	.	TGTGCCAGCAGTTCGGCCGTAGGCGGAGGCTACACCTTC	CASSSAVGGGYTF
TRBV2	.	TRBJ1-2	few	TGTGCCAGCAGGTACAGGGCTAACTATGGCTACACCTTC	CASRYRANYGYTF
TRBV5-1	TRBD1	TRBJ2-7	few	TGCGCCAGCAGCTTCCAGGGACAGAACTACGAGCAGTACTTC	CASSFQGQNYEQYF
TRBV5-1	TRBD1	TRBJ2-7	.	TGCGCCAGCAGTCTCTCGGGACAGGGGACCTACGAGCAGTACTTC	CASSLSGQGTYEQYF
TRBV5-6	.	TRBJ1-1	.	TGTGCCAGCAGCTTTGACTCAACGAACACTGAAGCTTTCTTT	CASSFDSTNTEAFF
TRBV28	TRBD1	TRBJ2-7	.	TGTGCCAGCAGTGCGACAGGGTCAATTAGCTACGAGCAGTACTTC	CASSATGSISYEQYF
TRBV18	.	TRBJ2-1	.	TGTGCCAGCTCACCACCAGGAGCAAGCCTCTTGTCCAATGAGCAGTTCTTC	CASSPPGASLLSNEQFF
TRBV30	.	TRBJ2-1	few	TGTGCCTGGAGCGATACGGGGGGCGGGAGAGGTTACAATGAGCAGTTCTTC	CAWSDTGGGRGYNEQFF
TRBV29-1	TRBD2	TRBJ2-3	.	TGCAGCGTTGATGGGGGGACTAGCGGGAAAACAGATACGCAGTATTTT	CSVDGGTSGKTDTQYF
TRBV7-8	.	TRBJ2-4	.	TGTGCCAGCAGCTTAACCCGGTTGGACGGGGGAATGAAAAACATTCAGTACTTC	CASSLTRLDGGMKNIQYF
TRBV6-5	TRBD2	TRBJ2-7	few	TGTGCCAGCAGTGGACTAGCGGGAGGCTACGAGCAGTACTTC	CASSGLAGGYEQYF
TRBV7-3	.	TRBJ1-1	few	TGTGCCAGCAGGTCGAGGGAGAACACTGAAGCTTTCTTT	CASRSRENTEAFF
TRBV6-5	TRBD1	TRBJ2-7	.	TGTGCCAGCAGTTCGACAGGGACATCGTACGAGCAGTACTTC	CASSSTGTSYEQYF
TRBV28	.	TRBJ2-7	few	TGTGCCAGCAGTTCTCAACAGGGCCCCTACGAGCAGTACTTC	CASSSQQGPYEQYF
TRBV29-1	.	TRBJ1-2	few	TGCAGCGTTGAAGTATTTCTAGGAGGAGGCGGTGGCTACACCTTC	CSVEVFLGGGGGYTF
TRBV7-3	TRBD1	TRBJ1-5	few	TGTGCCAGCAGCACAGGGACAGGGGCTAGCAATCAGCCCCAGCATTTT	CASSTGTGASNQPQHF
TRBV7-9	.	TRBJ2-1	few	TGTGCCAGCAGCTTATCTTCGGTATACAATGAGCAGTTCTTC	CASSLSSVYNEQFF
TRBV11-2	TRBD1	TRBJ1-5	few	TGTGCCAGCAGCTTCGGACAGGGGGCGGGGCAGCCCCAGCATTTT	CASSFGQGAGQPQHF
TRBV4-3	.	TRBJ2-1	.	TGCGCCAGCAGCTTTAACAGGGCCAACAATGAGCAGTTCTTC	CASSFNRANNEQFF
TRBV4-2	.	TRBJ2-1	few	TGTGCCAGCAGCCAAGCAGGACACTACAATGAGCAGTTCTTC	CASSQAGHYNEQFF
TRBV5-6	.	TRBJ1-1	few	TGTGCCAGCAGCTCGGACAGCTTGAACACTGAAGCTTTCTTT	CASSSDSLNTEAFF
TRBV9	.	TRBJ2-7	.	TGTGCCAGCAGCGTAGGGGACTTAAACTCCTACGAGCAGTACTTC	CASSVGDLNSYEQYF
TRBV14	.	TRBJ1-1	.	TGTGCCAGCAGCCTCCGGAGGGCGAACACTGAAGCTTTCTTT	CASSLRRANTEAFF
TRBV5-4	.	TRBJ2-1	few	TGTGCCAGCAGCCCGGGCCTAGCGACCACCCCTGAGCAGTTCTTC	CASSPGLATTPEQFF
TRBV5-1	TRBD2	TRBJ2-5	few	TGCGCCAGCAGCAGGCTAGCGGGAGTCGGGGAGACCCAGTACTTC	CASSRLAGVGETQYF
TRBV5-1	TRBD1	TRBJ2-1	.	TGCGCCAGCAGCGCAGGGACAGGGGGCGATGAGCAGTTCTTC	CASSAGTGGDEQFF
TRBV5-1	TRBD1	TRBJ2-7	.	TGCGCCAGCAGCGGCAATGCAGGGGGCTACGAGCAGTACTTC	CASSGNAGGYEQYF
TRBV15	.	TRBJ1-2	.	TGTGCCACCAGCAGGACGGGTAGTCGAATTGGCTACACCTTC	CATSRTGSRIGYTF
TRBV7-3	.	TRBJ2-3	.	TGTGCCAGCAGCCCCCAACTAGCAGATACGCAGTATTTT	CASSPQLADTQYF
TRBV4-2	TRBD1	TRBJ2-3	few	TGTGCCAGCAGCCAAGATACGGGCACAGGGGGCTCGACAGATACGCAGTATTTT	CASSQDTGTGGSTDTQYF
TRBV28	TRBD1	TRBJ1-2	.	TGTGCCAGCAGTTCGCCGGGACAGGGGGACTATGGCTACACCTTC	CASSSPGQGDYGYTF
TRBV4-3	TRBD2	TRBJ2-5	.	TGCGCCAGCAGCCCCCGGGGACTAGCGGGAGTTGGCGAGACCCAGTACTTC	CASSPRGLAGVGETQYF
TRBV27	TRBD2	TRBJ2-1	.	TGTGCCAGCAGTTTATCCCTAGCGGGAGGTTATGAGCAGTTCTTC	CASSLSLAGGYEQFF
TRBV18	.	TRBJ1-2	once	TGTGCCAGCTCACCAACCTCAGACTCTAACTATGGCTACACCTTC	CASSPTSDSNYGYTF
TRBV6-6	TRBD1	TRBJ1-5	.	TGTGCCAGCAGCGGACAGGGCAATAGCAATCAGCCCCAGCATTTT	CASSGQGNSNQPQHF
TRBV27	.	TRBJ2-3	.	TGTGCCAGCAGTTACAGGGGCACAGATACGCAGTATTTT	CASSYRGTDTQYF
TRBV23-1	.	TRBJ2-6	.	TGCGCCAGCAGTCAAAGTGGAGCTGGGGCCAACGTCCTGACTTTC	CASSQSGAGANVLTF
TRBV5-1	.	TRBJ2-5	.	TGCGCCAGCAGCTTGGCCGATAGCGGAGAGACCCAGTACTTC	CASSLADSGETQYF
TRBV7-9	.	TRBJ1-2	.	TGTGCCAGCAACAGGGACGGGGATGGCTACACCTTC	CASNRDGDGYTF
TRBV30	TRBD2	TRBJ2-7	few	TGTGCCTGGACTAGCGGGAGACGTAATTCCTACGAGCAGTACTTC	CAWTSGRRNSYEQYF
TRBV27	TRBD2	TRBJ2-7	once	TGTGCCAGCAGTTTACTCGGGACTAGCGGTTACGAGCAGTACTTC	CASSLLGTSGYEQYF
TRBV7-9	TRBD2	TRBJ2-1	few	TGTGCCAGCAGCGGCGACAGGGGTTACTTTAGCGGGAGGTTCTATGAGCAGTTCTTC	CASSGDRGYFSGRFYEQFF
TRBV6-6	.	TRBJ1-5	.	TGTGCCAGCAGCCTCCAGGGGAATCAGCCCCAGCATTTT	CASSLQGNQPQHF
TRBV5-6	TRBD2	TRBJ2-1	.	TGTGCCAGCAGCCTTAGAGGGACTAGCGACTACAATGAGCAGTTCTTC	CASSLRGTSDYNEQFF
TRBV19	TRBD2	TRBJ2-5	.	TGTGCCAGTAGTCTTCACCGGACTAGCGGGAGTAGAAGAGAGACCCAGTACTTC	CASSLHRTSGSRRETQYF
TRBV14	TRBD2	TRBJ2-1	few	TGTGCCAGCAGCCCAGGGACTAGCGGATACAATGAGCAGTTCTTC	CASSPGTSGYNEQFF
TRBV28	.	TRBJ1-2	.	TGTGCCAGCAGTTCCGGGGGGGAAGGGGACTATGGCTACACCTTC	CASSSGGEGDYGYTF
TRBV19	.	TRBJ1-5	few	TGTGCCAGTAGTATCGGGGACTGGCAGCCCCAGCATTTT	CASSIGDWQPQHF
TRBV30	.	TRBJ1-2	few	TGTGCCTGGAGTGTTGGACACATCCTAACCTATGGCTACACCTTC	CAWSVGHILTYGYTF